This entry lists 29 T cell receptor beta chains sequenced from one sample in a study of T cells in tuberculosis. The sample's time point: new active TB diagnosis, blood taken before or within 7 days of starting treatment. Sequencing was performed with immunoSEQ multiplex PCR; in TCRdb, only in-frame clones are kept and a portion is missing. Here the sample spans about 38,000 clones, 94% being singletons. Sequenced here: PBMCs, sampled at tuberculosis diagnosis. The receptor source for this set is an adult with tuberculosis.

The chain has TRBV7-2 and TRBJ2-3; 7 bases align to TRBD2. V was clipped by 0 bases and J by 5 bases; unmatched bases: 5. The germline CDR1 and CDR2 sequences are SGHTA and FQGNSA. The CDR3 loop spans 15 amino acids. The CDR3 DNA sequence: TGTGCCAGCAGCTTAGCGGGAGGGGTCAAAGATACGCAGTATTTT. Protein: CASSLAGGVKDTQYF.

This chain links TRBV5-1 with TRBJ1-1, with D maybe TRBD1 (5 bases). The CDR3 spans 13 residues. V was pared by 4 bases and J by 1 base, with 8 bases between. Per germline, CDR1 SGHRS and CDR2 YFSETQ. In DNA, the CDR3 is TGCGCCAGCAGCGGACAAACGAACACTGAAGCTTTCTTT. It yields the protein CASSGQTNTEAFF.

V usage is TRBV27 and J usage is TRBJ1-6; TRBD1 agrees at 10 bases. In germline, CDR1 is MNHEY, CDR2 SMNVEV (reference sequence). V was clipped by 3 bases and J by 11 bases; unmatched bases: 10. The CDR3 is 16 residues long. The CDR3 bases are TGTGCCAGCAGTTTTTCGACAGGGGGCACGGGGACACCCCTCCACTTT. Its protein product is CASSFSTGGTGTPLHF.

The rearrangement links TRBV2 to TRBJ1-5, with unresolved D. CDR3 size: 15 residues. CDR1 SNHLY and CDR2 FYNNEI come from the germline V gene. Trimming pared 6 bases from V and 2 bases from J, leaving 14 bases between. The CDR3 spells CASRAGIGGNQPQHF. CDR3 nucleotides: TGTGCCAGCAGGGCCGGGATTGGGGGCAATCAGCCCCAGCATTTT. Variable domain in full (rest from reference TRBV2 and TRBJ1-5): EPEVTQTPSHQVTQMGQEVILRCVPISNHLYFYWYRQILGQKVEFLVSFYNNEISEKSEIFDDQFSVERPDGSNFTLKIRSTKLEDSAMYFCASRAGIGGNQPQHFGDGTRLSIL.

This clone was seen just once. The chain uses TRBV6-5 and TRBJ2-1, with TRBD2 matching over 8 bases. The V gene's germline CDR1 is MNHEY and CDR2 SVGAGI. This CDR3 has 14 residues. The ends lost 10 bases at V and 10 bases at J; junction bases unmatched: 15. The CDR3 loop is CATSRLSGGGEQFF. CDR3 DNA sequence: TGTGCCACATCCCGACTAAGCGGGGGAGGGGAGCAGTTCTTC.

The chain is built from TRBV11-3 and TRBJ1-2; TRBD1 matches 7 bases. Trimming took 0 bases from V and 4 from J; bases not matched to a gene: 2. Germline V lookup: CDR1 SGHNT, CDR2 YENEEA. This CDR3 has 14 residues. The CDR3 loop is CASSLETGRYGYTF. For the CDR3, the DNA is TGTGCCAGCAGCTTAGAGACAGGGCGCTATGGCTACACCTTC. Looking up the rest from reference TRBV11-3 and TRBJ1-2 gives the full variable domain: EAGVVQSPRYKIIEKKQPVAFWCNPISGHNTLYWYLQNLGQGPELLIRYENEEAVDDSQLPKDRFSAERLKGVDSTLKIQPAELGDSAVYLCASSLETGRYGYTFGSGTRLTVV.

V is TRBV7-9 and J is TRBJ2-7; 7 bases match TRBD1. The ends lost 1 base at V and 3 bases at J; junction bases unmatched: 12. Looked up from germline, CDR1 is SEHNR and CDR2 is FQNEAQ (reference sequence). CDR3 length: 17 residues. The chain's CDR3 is CASSLEHTGVRIYEQYF. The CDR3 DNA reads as TGTGCCAGCAGCTTAGAACACACAGGGGTGAGGATCTACGAGCAGTACTTC.

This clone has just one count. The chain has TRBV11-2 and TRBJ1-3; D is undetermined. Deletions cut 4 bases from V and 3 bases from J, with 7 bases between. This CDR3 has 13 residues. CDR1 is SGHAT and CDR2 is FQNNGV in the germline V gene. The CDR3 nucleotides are TGTGCCAGCAGCTCCGCGGGTGGAAACACCATATATTTT. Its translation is CASSSAGGNTIYF.

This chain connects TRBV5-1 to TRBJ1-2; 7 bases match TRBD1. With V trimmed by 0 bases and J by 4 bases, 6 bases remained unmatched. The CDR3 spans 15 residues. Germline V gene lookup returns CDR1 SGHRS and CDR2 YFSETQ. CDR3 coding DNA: TGCGCCAGCAGCTTGGACCCGGGACAGATCTATGGCTACACCTTC. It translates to CASSLDPGQIYGYTF.

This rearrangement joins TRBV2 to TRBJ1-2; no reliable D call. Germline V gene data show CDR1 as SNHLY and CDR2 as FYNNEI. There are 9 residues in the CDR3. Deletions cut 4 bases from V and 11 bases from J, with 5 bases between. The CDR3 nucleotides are TGTGCCAGCAGTGTTCCGTACACCTTC. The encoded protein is CASSVPYTF.

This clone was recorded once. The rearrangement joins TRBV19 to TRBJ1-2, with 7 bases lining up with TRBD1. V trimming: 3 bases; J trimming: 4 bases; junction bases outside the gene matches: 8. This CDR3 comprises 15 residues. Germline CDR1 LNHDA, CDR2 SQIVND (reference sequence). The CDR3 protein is CASSISYDRAYGYTF. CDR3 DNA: TGTGCCAGTAGTATCTCCTATGACAGGGCCTATGGCTACACCTTC.

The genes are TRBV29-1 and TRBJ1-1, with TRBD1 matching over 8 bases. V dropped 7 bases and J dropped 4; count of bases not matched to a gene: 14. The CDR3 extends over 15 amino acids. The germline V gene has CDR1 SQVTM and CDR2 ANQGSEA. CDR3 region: CSGRPSDRGSTEAFF. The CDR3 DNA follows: TGCAGCGGCCGACCTTCTGACAGGGGTAGCACTGAAGCTTTCTTT.

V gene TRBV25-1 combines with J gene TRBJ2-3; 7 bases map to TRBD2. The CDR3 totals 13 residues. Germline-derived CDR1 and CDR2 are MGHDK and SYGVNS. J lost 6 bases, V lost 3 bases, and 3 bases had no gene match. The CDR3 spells CASSEAGVDTQYF. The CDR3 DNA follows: TGTGCCAGCAGTGAGGCGGGGGTGGATACGCAGTATTTT.

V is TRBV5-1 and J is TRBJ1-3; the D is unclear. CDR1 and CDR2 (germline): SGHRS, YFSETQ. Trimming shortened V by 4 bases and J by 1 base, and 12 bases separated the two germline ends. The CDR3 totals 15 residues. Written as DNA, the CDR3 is TGCGCCAGCAGCCTAGCCATGGGATCTGGAAACACCATATATTTT. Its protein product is CASSLAMGSGNTIYF.

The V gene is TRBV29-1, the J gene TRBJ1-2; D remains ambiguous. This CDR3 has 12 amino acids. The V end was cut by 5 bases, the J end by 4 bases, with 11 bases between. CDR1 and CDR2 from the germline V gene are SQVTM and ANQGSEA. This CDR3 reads CSVLRSTYGYTF. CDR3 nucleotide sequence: TGCAGCGTTCTTCGGAGTACCTATGGCTACACCTTC.

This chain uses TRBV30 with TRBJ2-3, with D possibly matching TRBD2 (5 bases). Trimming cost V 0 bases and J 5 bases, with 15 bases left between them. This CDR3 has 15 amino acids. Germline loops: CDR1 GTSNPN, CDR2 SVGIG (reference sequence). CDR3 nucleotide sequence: TGTGCCTGGAGTGTAGGGTTGAGGGTCGAAGATACGCAGTATTTT. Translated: CAWSVGLRVEDTQYF.

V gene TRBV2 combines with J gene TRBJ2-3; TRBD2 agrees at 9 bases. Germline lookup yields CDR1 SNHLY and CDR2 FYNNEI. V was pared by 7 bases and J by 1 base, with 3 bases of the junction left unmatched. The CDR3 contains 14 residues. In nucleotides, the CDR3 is TGTGCCAGCAAATTAGCGGGGGGCACAGATACGCAGTATTTT. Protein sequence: CASKLAGGTDTQYF.

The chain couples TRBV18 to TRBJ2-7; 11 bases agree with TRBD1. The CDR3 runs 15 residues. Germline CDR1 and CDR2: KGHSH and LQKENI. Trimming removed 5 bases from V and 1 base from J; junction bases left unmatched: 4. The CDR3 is CASSLGQGGSYEQYF. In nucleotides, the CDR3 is TGTGCCAGCTCATTGGGACAGGGGGGTTCCTACGAGCAGTACTTC.

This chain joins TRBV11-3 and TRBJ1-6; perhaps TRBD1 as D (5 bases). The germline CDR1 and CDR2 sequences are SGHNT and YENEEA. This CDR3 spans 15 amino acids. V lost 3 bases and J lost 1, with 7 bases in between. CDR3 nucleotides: TGTGCCAGCAGCTTTGGGGGGTCCTATAATTCACCCCTCCACTTT. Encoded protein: CASSFGGSYNSPLHF. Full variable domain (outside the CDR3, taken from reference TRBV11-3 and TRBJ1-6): EAGVVQSPRYKIIEKKQPVAFWCNPISGHNTLYWYLQNLGQGPELLIRYENEEAVDDSQLPKDRFSAERLKGVDSTLKIQPAELGDSAVYLCASSFGGSYNSPLHFGNGTRLTVT.

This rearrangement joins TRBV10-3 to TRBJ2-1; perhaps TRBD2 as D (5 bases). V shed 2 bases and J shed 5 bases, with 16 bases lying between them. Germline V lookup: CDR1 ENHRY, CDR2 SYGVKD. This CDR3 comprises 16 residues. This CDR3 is CAISETRTARNNEQFF. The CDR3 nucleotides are TGTGCCATCAGTGAGACTAGGACCGCCAGGAACAATGAGCAGTTCTTC.

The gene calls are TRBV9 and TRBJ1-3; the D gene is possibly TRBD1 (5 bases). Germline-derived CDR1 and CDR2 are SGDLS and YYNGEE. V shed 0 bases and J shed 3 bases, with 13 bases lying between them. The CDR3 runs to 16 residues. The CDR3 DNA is TGTGCCAGCAGCGTAGAAACGGGGGGAAATGGAAACACCATATATTTT. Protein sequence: CASSVETGGNGNTIYF.

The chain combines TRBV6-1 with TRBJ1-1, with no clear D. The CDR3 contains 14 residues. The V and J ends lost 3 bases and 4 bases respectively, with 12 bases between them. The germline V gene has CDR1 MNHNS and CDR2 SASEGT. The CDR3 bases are TGTGCCAGCAGTGACTGGCTGACGGGCACTGAAGCTTTCTTT. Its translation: CASSDWLTGTEAFF.

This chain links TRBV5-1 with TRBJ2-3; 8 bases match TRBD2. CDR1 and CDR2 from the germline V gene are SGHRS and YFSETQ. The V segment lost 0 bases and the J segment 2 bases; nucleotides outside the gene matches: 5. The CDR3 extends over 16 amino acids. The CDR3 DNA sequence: TGCGCCAGCAGCTTGGATGGTAGCGGGGTCACAGATACGCAGTATTTT. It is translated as CASSLDGSGVTDTQYF.

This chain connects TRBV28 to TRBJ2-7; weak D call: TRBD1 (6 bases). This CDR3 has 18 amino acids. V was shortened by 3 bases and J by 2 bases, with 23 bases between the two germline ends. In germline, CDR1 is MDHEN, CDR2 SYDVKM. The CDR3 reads CASSFRLLRGTHTYEQYF. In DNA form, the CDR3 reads TGTGCCAGCAGTTTTAGGCTCCTTAGGGGGACACACACCTACGAGCAGTACTTC. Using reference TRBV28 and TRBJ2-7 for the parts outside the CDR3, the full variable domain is DVKVTQSSRYLVKRTGEKVFLECVQDMDHENMFWYRQDPGLGLRLIYFSYDVKMKEKGDIPEGYSVSREKKERFSLILESASTNQTSMYLCASSFRLLRGTHTYEQYFGPGTRLTVT.

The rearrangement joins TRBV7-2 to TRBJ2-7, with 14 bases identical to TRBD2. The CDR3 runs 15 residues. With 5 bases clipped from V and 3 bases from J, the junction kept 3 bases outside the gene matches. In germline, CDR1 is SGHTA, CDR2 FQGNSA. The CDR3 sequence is CASSTGTSGGYEQYF. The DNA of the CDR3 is TGTGCCAGCAGCACAGGGACTAGCGGGGGCTACGAGCAGTACTTC.

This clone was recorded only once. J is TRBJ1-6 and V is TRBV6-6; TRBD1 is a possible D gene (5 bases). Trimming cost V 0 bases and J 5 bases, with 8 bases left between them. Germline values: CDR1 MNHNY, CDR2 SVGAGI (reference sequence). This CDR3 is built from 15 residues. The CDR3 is CASSYSIRDNSPLHF. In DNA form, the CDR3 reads TGTGCCAGCAGTTACTCGATCAGGGATAATTCACCCCTCCACTTT.

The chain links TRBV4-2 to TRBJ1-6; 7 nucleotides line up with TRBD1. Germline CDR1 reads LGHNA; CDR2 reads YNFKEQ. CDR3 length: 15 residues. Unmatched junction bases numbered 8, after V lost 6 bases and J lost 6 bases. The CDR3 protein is CASRYDRVSNSPLHF. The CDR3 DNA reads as TGTGCCAGCAGGTACGACAGGGTCTCTAATTCACCCCTCCACTTT.

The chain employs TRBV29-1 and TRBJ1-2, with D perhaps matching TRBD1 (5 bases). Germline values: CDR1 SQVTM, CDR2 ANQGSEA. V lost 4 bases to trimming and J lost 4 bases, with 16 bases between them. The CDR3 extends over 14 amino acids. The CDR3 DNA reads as TGCAGCGTTGGTTCGTCAGGGTTTGGCTATGGCTACACCTTC. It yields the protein CSVGSSGFGYGYTF.

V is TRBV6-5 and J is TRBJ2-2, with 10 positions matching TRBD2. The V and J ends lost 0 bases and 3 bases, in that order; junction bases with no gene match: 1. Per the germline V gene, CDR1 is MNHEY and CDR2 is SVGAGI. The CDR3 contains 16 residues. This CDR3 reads CASSYSLAGDTGELFF. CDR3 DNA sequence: TGTGCCAGCAGTTACTCGCTAGCGGGGGACACCGGGGAGCTGTTTTTT.